A single sample gave rise to the 17 T cell receptor beta chains below, sequenced in a study of cytomegalovirus exposure and HLA in healthy donors (dated by TCRdb to 2016 to 2017). Library preparation employed the immunoSEQ multiplex PCR assay. The multiplex PCR relied on a mix of 60 forward primers for TCR Vbeta segments and 13 reverse primers for TCR Jbeta segments. TCRdb re-hosts the immuneACCESS table, in-frame sequences only. Its copies lack some clones; in the studies checked, an unresolved V gene accounts for under half of them, and the cause for the rest is not known. In this sample the table shows roughly 150,000 clones, around 78% of which occur a single time. The biggest ten clones account for 1.5% to 1.8% of the sample. The sequenced sample was PBMCs. The receptors were sampled from a middle-aged man in good health and CMV-seronegative.

The chain employs TRBV7-9 and TRBJ2-1, with D unresolved. The germline V gene encodes CDR1 SEHNR and CDR2 FQNEAQ (reference sequence). Trimming stripped 2 bases from V and 10 bases from J, with 3 bases between. CDR3 size: 10 residues. The CDR3 coding sequence is TGTGCCAGCAGCTTACGGGAGCAGTTCTTC. Translation gives CASSLREQFF. Combining the CDR3 with reference TRBV7-9 and TRBJ2-1 gives the whole variable domain DTGVSQNPRHKITKRGQNVTFRCDPISEHNRLYWYRQTLGQGPEFLTYFQNEAQLEKSRLLSDRFSAERPKGSFSTLEIQRTEQGDSAMYLCASSLREQFFGPGTRLTVL.

The rearrangement joins TRBV19 to TRBJ2-5, with 10 bases aligning to TRBD2. V was pared by 3 bases and J by 6 bases, with 7 bases of the junction left unmatched. The germline CDR1 and CDR2 sequences are LNHDA and SQIVND (reference sequence). The CDR3 sequence is 15 residues long. As DNA, the CDR3 is TGTGCCAGTAGTATTGGGGCTAGCGGGGGCAAGACCCAGTACTTC. Its translation: CASSIGASGGKTQYF.

The rearrangement joins TRBV9 to TRBJ2-3, with TRBD2 as a possible D gene (5 bases). The CDR3 sequence is 16 residues long. V lost 0 bases and J 0 bases, leaving 11 bases between the germline ends. CDR1 is SGDLS, CDR2 YYNGEE, per germline. CDR3 sequence: CASSVAQSGSTDTQYF. In nucleotides, the CDR3 is TGTGCCAGCAGCGTAGCTCAGAGCGGAAGCACAGATACGCAGTATTTT.

The V and J genes are TRBV29-1 and TRBJ1-1; 8 bases are shared with TRBD1. Trimming removed 5 bases from V and 4 bases from J; junction bases left unmatched: 6. In germline, CDR1 is SQVTM, CDR2 ANQGSEA. The CDR3 consists of 13 residues. The chain's CDR3 is CSVLQGGGTEAFF. The CDR3 coding sequence is TGCAGCGTTCTACAGGGGGGAGGCACTGAAGCTTTCTTT.

The gene calls are TRBV5-1 and TRBJ2-7, with a tentative D call TRBD2 (5 bases). The V gene lost 0 bases and the J gene lost 7 bases, with 11 bases spanning the gap. The length of the CDR3 is 13 residues. CDR1 is SGHRS, CDR2 YFSETQ, per germline. DNA of the CDR3: TGCGCCAGCAGCTTGGATGCGGGTGGGGAGCAGTACTTC. Translation: CASSLDAGGEQYF. Using reference TRBV5-1 and TRBJ2-7 for the parts outside the CDR3, the full variable domain is KAGVTQTPRYLIKTRGQQVTLSCSPISGHRSVSWYQQTPGQGLQFLFEYFSETQRNKGNFPGRFSGRQFSNSRSEMNVSTLELGDSALYLCASSLDAGGEQYFGPGTRLTVT.

V gene TRBV7-3 combines with J gene TRBJ2-1, with TRBD2 matching 14 bases. The CDR3 is 16 residues long. Looked up from germline, CDR1 is SGHTA and CDR2 is FQGTGA. J lost 5 bases, V lost 5 bases, and 5 bases had no gene match. The CDR3 here is CASSAMGLAGDNEQFF. CDR3 sequence (DNA): TGTGCCAGCAGCGCAATGGGACTAGCGGGGGACAATGAGCAGTTCTTC. The full variable domain, rest sourced from reference TRBV7-3 and TRBJ2-1, is GAGVSQTPSNKVTEKGKYVELRCDPISGHTALYWYRQSLGQGPEFLIYFQGTGAADDSGLPNDRFFAVRPEGSVSTLKIQRTERGDSAVYLCASSAMGLAGDNEQFFGPGTRLTVL.

The chain combines TRBV5-1 with TRBJ1-5; TRBD1 is a possible D gene (5 bases). The germline V and J ends were trimmed by 1 base and 2 bases, with 7 bases remaining between them. The CDR3 spans 14 residues. Germline values: CDR1 SGHRS, CDR2 YFSETQ. The CDR3 protein is CASSLLGGNQPQHF. In DNA form, the CDR3 reads TGCGCCAGCAGCTTGTTAGGGGGCAATCAGCCCCAGCATTTT.

This clone was seen a single time. The chain employs TRBV30 and TRBJ1-6; a possible D gene is TRBD1 (5 bases). In germline, CDR1 is GTSNPN, CDR2 SVGIG (reference sequence). Trimming took 3 bases from V and 12 from J, leaving 24 bases between them. This CDR3 is 16 amino acids long. DNA of the CDR3: TGTGCCTGGAGCCCTCTCGCGGACATCCTAGGGATACCCCTCCACTTT. Translating gives CAWSPLADILGIPLHF.

V is TRBV30 and J is TRBJ2-2; 11 nucleotides match TRBD1. CDR1 is GTSNPN, CDR2 SVGIG, per germline (reference sequence). Unmatched junction bases numbered 4, after V lost 3 bases and J lost 4 bases. The CDR3 loop spans 15 amino acids. CDR3 coding DNA: TGTGCCTGGAGCTCCGGACAGGGGGCCACCGGGGAGCTGTTTTTT. Protein: CAWSSGQGATGELFF.

The V and J genes are TRBV25-1 and TRBJ2-7; TRBD1 is a possible D gene (5 bases). The germline V gene encodes CDR1 MGHDK and CDR2 SYGVNS. The germline V and J ends were trimmed by 8 bases and 4 bases, with 9 bases remaining between them. The CDR3 covers 11 residues. The chain's CDR3 is CASSQGYEQYV. CDR3 coding DNA: TGTGCCAGCTCCCAGGGTTACGAGCAGTACGTC.

The chain couples TRBV11-2 to TRBJ2-7, with a possible D match to TRBD2 (7 bases). This CDR3 has 15 residues. Trimming shortened V by 1 base and J by 2 bases, and 12 bases separated the two germline ends. CDR1 and CDR2 (germline): SGHAT, FQNNGV. The CDR3 bases are TGTGCCAGCAGCTTAGGGGGGGGCGGAACCTACGAGCAGTACTTC. The encoded protein is CASSLGGGGTYEQYF. Full variable domain (rest looked up from reference TRBV11-2 and TRBJ2-7): EAGVAQSPRYKIIEKRQSVAFWCNPISGHATLYWYQQILGQGPKLLIQFQNNGVVDDSQLPKDRFSAERLKGVDSTLKIQPAKLEDSAVYLCASSLGGGGTYEQYFGPGTRLTVT.

This sequence joins TRBV28 and TRBJ1-1; D is ambiguous. Trimming left V 8 bases short and J 3 bases short, with 19 bases between. This CDR3 region has 15 residues. CDR1 is MDHEN, CDR2 SYDVKM, per germline. CDR3 in DNA: TGTGCCAGCCTACCTCAGACTTTTCCGGACACTGAAGCTTTCTTT. It codes for CASLPQTFPDTEAFF.

The chain links TRBV5-8 to TRBJ1-5; D is undetermined. V lost 6 bases to trimming and J lost 3 bases, with 16 bases between them. CDR3 length: 15 residues. Looked up from germline, CDR1 is SGHTS and CDR2 is YDEGEE. CDR3 residues: CASTPRGGTNQPQHF. The CDR3 nucleotides are TGTGCCAGCACCCCAAGAGGCGGTACCAATCAGCCCCAGCATTTT.

This clone was recorded once. V and J are TRBV2 and TRBJ1-4; 8 nucleotides match TRBD1. Trimming took 2 bases from V and 8 from J; bases not matched to a gene: 4. There are 14 residues in the CDR3. Germline CDR1 and CDR2: SNHLY and FYNNEI. CDR3 region: CASSETGGREKLFF. CDR3 nucleotide sequence: TGTGCCAGCAGTGAAACAGGGGGAAGGGAAAAACTGTTTTTT.

The rearrangement uses TRBV29-1 and TRBJ1-1, with 10 bases identical to TRBD1. V dropped 6 bases and J dropped 1; count of bases not matched to a gene: 5. The CDR3 extends over 14 amino acids. Germline CDR1 reads SQVTM; CDR2 reads ANQGSEA. CDR3 protein: CSVGDRGQNTEAFF. The DNA for the CDR3 is TGCAGCGTCGGGGACAGGGGACAGAACACTGAAGCTTTCTTT.

The chain combines TRBV9 with TRBJ1-4; D is unclear. This CDR3 spans 15 amino acids. Germline CDR1 and CDR2: SGDLS and YYNGEE. Trimming pared 0 bases from V and 8 bases from J, leaving 14 bases between. In DNA form, the CDR3 reads TGTGCCAGCAGCGTAGCTGCGGTCGCACGCGAAAAACTGTTTTTT. Translated: CASSVAAVAREKLFF.

V gene TRBV7-3 combines with J gene TRBJ2-1; possible D gene TRBD1, 6 bases. The CDR3 loop spans 15 amino acids. Trimming left V 4 bases short and J 5 bases short, with 15 bases between. CDR1 SGHTA and CDR2 FQGTGA come from the germline V gene. DNA of the CDR3: TGTGCCAGCAGCTCCCCGACAGGAGGCCACAATGAGCAGTTCTTC. Translated: CASSSPTGGHNEQFF.